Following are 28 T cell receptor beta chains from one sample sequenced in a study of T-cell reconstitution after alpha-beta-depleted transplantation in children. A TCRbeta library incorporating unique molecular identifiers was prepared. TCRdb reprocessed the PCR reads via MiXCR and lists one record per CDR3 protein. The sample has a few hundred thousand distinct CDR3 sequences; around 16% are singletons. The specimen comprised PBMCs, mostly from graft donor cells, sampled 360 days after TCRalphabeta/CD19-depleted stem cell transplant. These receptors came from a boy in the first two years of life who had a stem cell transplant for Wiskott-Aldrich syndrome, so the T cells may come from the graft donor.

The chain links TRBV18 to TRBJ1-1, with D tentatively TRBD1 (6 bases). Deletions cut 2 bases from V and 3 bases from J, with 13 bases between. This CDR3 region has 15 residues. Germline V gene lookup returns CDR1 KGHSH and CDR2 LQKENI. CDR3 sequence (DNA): TGTGCCAGCTCACCAGGGGGGCCTGGGGACACTGAAGCTTTCTTT. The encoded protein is CASSPGGPGDTEAFF.

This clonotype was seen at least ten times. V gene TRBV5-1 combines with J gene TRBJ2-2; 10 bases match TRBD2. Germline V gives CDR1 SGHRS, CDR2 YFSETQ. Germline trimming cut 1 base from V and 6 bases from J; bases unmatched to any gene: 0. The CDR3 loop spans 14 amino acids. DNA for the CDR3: TGCGCCAGCAGCTTGCTAGCGGGAGCCGGGGAGCTGTTTTTT. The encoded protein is CASSLLAGAGELFF.

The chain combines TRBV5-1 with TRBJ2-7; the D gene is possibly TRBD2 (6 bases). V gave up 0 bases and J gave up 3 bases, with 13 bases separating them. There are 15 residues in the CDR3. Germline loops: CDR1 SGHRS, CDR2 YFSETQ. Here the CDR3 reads CASSLVPGGVYEQYF. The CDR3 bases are TGCGCCAGCAGCTTGGTGCCCGGAGGGGTCTACGAGCAGTACTTC. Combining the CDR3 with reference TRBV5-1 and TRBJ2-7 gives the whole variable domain KAGVTQTPRYLIKTRGQQVTLSCSPISGHRSVSWYQQTPGQGLQFLFEYFSETQRNKGNFPGRFSGRQFSNSRSEMNVSTLELGDSALYLCASSLVPGGVYEQYFGPGTRLTVT.

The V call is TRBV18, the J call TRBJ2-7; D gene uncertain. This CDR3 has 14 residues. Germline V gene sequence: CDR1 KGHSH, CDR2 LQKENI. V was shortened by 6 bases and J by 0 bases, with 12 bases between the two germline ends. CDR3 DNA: TGTGCCAGCTCTCCCAACTGTAGCTCCTACGAGCAGTACTTC. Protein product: CASSPNCSSYEQYF.

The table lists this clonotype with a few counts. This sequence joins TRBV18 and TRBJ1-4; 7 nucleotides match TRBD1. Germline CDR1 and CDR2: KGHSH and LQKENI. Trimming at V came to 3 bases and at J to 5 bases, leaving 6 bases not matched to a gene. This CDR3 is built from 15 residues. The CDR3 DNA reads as TGTGCCAGCTCACCCGGGACAGCCTTGAATGAAAAACTGTTTTTT. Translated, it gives CASSPGTALNEKLFF.

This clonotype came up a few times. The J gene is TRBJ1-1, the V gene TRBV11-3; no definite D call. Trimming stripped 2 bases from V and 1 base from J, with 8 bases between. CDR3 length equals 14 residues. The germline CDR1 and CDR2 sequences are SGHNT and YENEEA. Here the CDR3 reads CASSLILTNTEAFF. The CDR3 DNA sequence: TGTGCCAGCAGCTTAATACTGACGAACACTGAAGCTTTCTTT.

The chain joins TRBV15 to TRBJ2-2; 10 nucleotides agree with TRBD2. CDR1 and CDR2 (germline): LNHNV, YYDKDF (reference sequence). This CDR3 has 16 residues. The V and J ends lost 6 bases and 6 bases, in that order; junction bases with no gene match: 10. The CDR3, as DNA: TGTGCCACCAGGGATTCCAGCGGGAGGGGTCCCGGGGAGCTGTTTTTT. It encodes CATRDSSGRGPGELFF.

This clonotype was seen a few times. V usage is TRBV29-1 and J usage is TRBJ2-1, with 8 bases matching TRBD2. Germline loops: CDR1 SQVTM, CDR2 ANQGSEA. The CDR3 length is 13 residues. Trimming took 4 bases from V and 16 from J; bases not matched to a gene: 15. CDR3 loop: CSVGRGGDEQSFF. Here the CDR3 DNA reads TGCAGCGTTGGCCGGGGGGGGGACGAGCAAAGTTTCTTC.

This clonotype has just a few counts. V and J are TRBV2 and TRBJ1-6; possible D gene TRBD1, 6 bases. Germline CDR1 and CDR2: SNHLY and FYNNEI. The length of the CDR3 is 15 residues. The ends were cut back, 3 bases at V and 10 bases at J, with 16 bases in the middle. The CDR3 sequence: CASSEPTGVHSPLHF. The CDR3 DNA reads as TGTGCCAGCAGTGAGCCGACAGGTGTACACTCACCCCTCCACTTT.

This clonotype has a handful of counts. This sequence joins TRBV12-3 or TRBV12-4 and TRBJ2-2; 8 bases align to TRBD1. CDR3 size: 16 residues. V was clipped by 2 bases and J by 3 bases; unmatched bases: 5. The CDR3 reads CASSLQDREYTGELFF. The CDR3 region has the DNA TGTGCCAGCAGTTTACAGGACAGGGAATACACCGGGGAGCTGTTTTTT.

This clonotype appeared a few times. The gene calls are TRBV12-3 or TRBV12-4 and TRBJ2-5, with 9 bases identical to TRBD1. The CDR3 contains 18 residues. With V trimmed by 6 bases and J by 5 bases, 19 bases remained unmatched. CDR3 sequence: CASRKSGQGWGQRETQYF. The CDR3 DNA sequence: TGTGCCAGCAGGAAATCAGGACAGGGGTGGGGGCAAAGGGAGACCCAGTACTTC.

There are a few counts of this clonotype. The CDR3 loop is CASSSPGRSYGYTF. CDR3 nucleotides: TGTGCCAGCAGTTCCCCCGGCAGGAGCTATGGCTACACCTTC. The V and J genes are TRBV6-5 and TRBJ1-2, with D uncertain. V was trimmed by 4 bases and J by 4 bases, leaving 13 bases between them. This CDR3 contains 14 residues. Germline CDR1 and CDR2: MNHEY and SVGAGI.

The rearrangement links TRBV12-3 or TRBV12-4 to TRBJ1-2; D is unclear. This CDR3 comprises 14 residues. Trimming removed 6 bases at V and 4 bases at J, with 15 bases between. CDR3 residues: CASSPGRVVYGYTF. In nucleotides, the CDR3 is TGTGCCAGCAGCCCAGGAAGGGTGGTCTATGGCTACACCTTC.

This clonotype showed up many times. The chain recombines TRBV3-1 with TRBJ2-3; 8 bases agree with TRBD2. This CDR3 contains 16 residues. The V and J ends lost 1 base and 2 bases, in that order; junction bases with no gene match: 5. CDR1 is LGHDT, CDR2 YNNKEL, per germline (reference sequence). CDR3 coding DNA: TGTGCCAGCAGCCAAGCAAAGCGGGGGCTCACAGATACGCAGTATTTT. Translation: CASSQAKRGLTDTQYF.

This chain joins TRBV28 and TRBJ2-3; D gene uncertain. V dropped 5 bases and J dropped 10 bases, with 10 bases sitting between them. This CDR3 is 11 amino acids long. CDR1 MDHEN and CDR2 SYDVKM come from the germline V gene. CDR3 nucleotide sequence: TGTGCCAGCAGTGAAAGGACGCCGCAGTATTTT. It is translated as CASSERTPQYF.

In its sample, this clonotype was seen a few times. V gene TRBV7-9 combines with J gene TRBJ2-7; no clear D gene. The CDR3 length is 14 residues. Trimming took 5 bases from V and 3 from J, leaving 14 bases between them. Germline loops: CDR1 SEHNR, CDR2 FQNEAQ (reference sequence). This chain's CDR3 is CASSLSLSHYEQYF. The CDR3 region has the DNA TGTGCCAGCAGCCTTTCCTTATCCCACTACGAGCAGTACTTC.

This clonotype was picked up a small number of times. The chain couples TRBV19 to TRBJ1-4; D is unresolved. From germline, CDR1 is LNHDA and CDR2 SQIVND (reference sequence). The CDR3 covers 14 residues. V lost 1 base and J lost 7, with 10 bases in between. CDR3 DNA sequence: TGTGCCAGTAGTATAGCGTACGGGATTGAAAAACTGTTTTTT. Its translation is CASSIAYGIEKLFF.

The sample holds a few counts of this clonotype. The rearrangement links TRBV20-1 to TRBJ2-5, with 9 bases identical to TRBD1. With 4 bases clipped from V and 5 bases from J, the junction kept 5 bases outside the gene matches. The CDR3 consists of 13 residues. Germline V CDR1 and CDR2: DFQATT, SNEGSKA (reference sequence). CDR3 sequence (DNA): TGCAGTGCTAAAACAGGGGGCCCCGAGACCCAGTACTTC. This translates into CSAKTGGPETQYF.

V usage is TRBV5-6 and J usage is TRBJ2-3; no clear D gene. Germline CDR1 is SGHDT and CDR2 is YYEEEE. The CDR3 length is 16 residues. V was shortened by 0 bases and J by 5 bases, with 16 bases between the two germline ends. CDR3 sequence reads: CASSLVSRLGLDTQYF. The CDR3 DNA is TGTGCCAGCAGCTTGGTCTCGAGGTTAGGGCTAGATACGCAGTATTTT. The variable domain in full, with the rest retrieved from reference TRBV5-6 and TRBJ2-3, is DAGVTQSPTHLIKTRGQQVTLRCSPKSGHDTVSWYQQALGQGPQFIFQYYEEEERQRGNFPDRFSGHQFPNYSSELNVNALLLGDSALYLCASSLVSRLGLDTQYFGPGTRLTVL.

CDR3 loop: CASSFGTPVSKNIQYF. CDR3 DNA: TGTGCCAGCAGTTTCGGGACACCTGTGTCCAAAAACATTCAGTACTTC. The chain carries TRBV12-3 or TRBV12-4 and TRBJ2-4; TRBD1 is a possible D gene (6 bases). CDR3 length equals 16 residues. V dropped 3 bases and J dropped 2 bases, with 14 bases sitting between them.

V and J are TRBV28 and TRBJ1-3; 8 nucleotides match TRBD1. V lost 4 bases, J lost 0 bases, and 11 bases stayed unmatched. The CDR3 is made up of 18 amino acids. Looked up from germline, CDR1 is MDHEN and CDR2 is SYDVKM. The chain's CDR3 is CASSWAGGRYSSGNTIYF. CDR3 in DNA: TGTGCCAGCAGTTGGGCAGGGGGCCGTTACAGCTCTGGAAACACCATATATTTT.

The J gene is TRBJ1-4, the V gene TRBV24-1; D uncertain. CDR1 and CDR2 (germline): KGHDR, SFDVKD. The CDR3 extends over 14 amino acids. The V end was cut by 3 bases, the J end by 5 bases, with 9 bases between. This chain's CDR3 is CATSDRGFNEKLFF. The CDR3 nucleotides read TGTGCCACCAGTGATCGAGGGTTCAATGAAAAACTGTTTTTT.

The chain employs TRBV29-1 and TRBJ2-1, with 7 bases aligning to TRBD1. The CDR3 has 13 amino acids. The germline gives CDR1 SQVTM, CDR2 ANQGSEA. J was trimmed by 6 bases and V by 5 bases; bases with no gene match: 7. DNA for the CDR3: TGCAGCGTTAAAAGGGGGCTGGCCAATGAGCAGTTCTTC. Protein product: CSVKRGLANEQFF.

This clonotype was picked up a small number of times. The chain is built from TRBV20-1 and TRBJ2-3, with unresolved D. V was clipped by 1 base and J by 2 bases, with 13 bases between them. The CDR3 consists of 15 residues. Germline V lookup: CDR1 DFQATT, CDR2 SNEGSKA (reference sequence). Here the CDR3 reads CSARVPRRFTDTQYF. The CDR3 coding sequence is TGCAGTGCTAGAGTTCCCCGTCGGTTCACAGATACGCAGTATTTT.

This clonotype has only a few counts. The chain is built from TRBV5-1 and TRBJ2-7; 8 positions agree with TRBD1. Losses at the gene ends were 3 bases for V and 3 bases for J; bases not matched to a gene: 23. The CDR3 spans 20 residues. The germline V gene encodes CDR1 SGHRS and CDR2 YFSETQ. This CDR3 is CASSSWVRTGLSRRNYEQYF. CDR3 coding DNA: TGCGCCAGCAGCTCCTGGGTCCGGACAGGGTTATCACGCCGCAACTACGAGCAGTACTTC.

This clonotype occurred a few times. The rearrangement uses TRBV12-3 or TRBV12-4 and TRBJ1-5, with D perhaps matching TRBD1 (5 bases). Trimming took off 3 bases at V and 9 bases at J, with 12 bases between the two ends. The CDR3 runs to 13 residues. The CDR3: CASSLSGVTPQHF. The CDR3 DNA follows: TGTGCCAGCAGTTTGTCGGGGGTCACGCCCCAGCATTTT.

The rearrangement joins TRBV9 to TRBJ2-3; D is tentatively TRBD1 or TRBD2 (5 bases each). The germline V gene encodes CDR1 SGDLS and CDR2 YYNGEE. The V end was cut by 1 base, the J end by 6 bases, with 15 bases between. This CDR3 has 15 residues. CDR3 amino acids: CASSVKSGGFDTQYF. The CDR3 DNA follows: TGTGCCAGCAGCGTAAAAAGTGGGGGATTCGATACGCAGTATTTT. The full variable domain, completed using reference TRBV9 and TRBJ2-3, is DSGVTQTPKHLITATGQRVTLRCSPRSGDLSVYWYQQSLDQGLQFLIQYYNGEERAKGNILERFSAQQFPDLHSELNLSSLELGDSALYFCASSVKSGGFDTQYFGPGTRLTVL.

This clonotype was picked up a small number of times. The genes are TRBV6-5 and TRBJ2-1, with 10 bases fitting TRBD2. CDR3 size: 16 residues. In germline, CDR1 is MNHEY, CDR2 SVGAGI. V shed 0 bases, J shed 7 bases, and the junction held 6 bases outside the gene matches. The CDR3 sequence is CASSYSPAGGPNEQFF. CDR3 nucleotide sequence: TGTGCCAGCAGTTACTCTCCAGCGGGGGGGCCAAATGAGCAGTTCTTC.